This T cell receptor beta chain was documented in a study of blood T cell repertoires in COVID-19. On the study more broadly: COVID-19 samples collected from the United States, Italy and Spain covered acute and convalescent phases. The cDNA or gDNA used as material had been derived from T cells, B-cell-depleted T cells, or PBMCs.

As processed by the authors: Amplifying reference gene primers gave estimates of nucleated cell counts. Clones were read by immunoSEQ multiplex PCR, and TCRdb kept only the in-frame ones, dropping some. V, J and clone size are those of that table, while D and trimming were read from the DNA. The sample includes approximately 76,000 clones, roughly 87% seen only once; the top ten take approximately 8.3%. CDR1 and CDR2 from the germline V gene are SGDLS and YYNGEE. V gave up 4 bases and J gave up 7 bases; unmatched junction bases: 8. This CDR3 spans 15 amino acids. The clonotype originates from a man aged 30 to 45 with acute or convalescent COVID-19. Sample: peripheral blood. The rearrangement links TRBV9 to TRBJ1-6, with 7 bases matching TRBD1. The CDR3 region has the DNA TGTGCCAGCAGCCGCCTTGGGACAGAGAATTCACCCCTCCACTTT. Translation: CASSRLGTENSPLHF.